These 22 T cell receptor beta chains originate from one sample sequenced in a study of shared clonotypes between healthy human individuals. Assay: immunoSEQ multiplex PCR; the TCRdb copy retains only in-frame clones and omits some. The sample holds under 1,100,000 clones, roughly 80% seen once. The sequenced sample consisted of memory CD4+ T cells sorted from blood. Subset denoted: CD45RA-negative fraction. The receptors here all came from a man aged 18 to 30 in good health.

This rearrangement joins TRBV2 to TRBJ1-3; D call uncertain. With 6 bases removed from V and 0 bases from J, the gap between germline ends came to 3 bases. From germline, CDR1 is SNHLY and CDR2 FYNNEI. The CDR3 is 12 residues long. CDR3 sequence reads: CASRYSGNTIYF. The CDR3 coding sequence is TGTGCCAGCAGGTACTCTGGAAACACCATATATTTT. Supplemented by reference TRBV2 and TRBJ1-3, the full variable domain reads EPEVTQTPSHQVTQMGQEVILRCVPISNHLYFYWYRQILGQKVEFLVSFYNNEISEKSEIFDDQFSVERPDGSNFTLKIRSTKLEDSAMYFCASRYSGNTIYFGEGSWLTVV.

The V gene is TRBV28, the J gene TRBJ1-5; no reliable D call. CDR1 MDHEN and CDR2 SYDVKM come from the germline V gene. The CDR3 has 12 residues. Trimming took 7 bases from V and 5 from J, leaving 9 bases between them. In DNA form, the CDR3 reads TGTGCCAGCACTCAGGAGGATCAGCCCCAGCATTTT. Protein sequence: CASTQEDQPQHF.

This clone came up a few times. The V gene is TRBV5-1, the J gene TRBJ2-2; either TRBD1 or TRBD2 may supply D (6 bases each). The CDR3 runs to 16 residues. The V end lost 4 bases, the J end lost 6 bases, and 19 bases lay between the germline ends. In germline, CDR1 is SGHRS, CDR2 YFSETQ. The CDR3 sequence: CASSPEGGRIAGELFF. In nucleotides, the CDR3 is TGCGCCAGCAGCCCGGAGGGGGGAAGGATAGCCGGGGAGCTGTTTTTT.

The chain recombines TRBV5-8 with TRBJ2-7; tentatively, D is TRBD1 (6 bases). The CDR3 runs 15 residues. V lost 2 bases and J lost 6, with 18 bases in between. CDR1 is SGHTS, CDR2 YDEGEE, per germline. CDR3 protein: CASSFSSTGLGEQYF. CDR3 nucleotide sequence: TGTGCCAGCAGCTTCTCGTCGACAGGACTGGGCGAGCAGTACTTC.

The chain carries TRBV19 and TRBJ2-5, with 7 positions matching TRBD1. The ends lost 7 bases at V and 5 bases at J; junction bases unmatched: 7. Germline CDR1 and CDR2: LNHDA and SQIVND (reference sequence). This CDR3 is built from 13 residues. As DNA, the CDR3 is TGTGCCAGTACCCGGGACAGCCGGGAGACCCAGTACTTC. Translation gives CASTRDSRETQYF. The variable domain in full, completed from reference TRBV19 and TRBJ2-5, reads DGGITQSPKYLFRKEGQNVTLSCEQNLNHDAMYWYRQDPGQGLRLIYYSQIVNDFQKGDIAEGYSVSREKKESFPLTVTSAQKNPTAFYLCASTRDSRETQYFGPGTRLLVL.

The rearrangement joins TRBV29-1 to TRBJ2-3; D ambiguous. CDR1 is SQVTM and CDR2 is ANQGSEA in the germline V gene. The germline V and J ends were trimmed by 8 bases and 0 bases, with 9 bases remaining between them. The CDR3 has 12 amino acids. The CDR3, as DNA: TGCAGCTTCCGACCTAGCACAGATACGCAGTATTTT. It codes for CSFRPSTDTQYF.

The genes are TRBV6-1 and TRBJ2-7, with D possibly being TRBD1 or TRBD2 (7 bases each). The CDR3 totals 15 residues. V shed 4 bases and J shed 0 bases, with 13 bases lying between them. Germline V lookup: CDR1 MNHNS, CDR2 SASEGT. Here the CDR3 reads CASSAGGASSYEQYF. In DNA form, the CDR3 reads TGTGCCAGCAGTGCAGGGGGGGCTAGCTCCTACGAGCAGTACTTC.

This clone was counted only a few times. The chain combines TRBV19 with TRBJ2-7; 9 bases are shared with TRBD1. V trimming: 2 bases; J trimming: 0 bases; junction bases outside the gene matches: 5. This CDR3 spans 16 amino acids. Per germline, CDR1 LNHDA and CDR2 SQIVND (reference sequence). The CDR3 loop reads CASSITGTGSSYEQYF. In nucleotides, the CDR3 is TGTGCCAGTAGTATAACCGGGACAGGGAGCTCCTACGAGCAGTACTTC.

This clone has a single count. As DNA, the CDR3 is TGCGCCAGCAGTCTCCTACCGCCGGGACAGGGGGATAGAGAGACCCAGTACTTC. Amino acids: CASSLLPPGQGDRETQYF. The chain links TRBV5-1 to TRBJ2-5; 11 bases match TRBD1. The trim removed 5 bases at V and 4 bases at J, leaving 16 bases unmatched. The germline gives CDR1 SGHRS, CDR2 YFSETQ. CDR3 length: 18 amino acids.

The chain recombines TRBV2 with TRBJ2-1; a possible D gene is TRBD2 (6 bases). The CDR3 extends over 14 amino acids. V was clipped by 4 bases and J by 4 bases, with 11 bases between them. Germline V CDR1 and CDR2: SNHLY, FYNNEI. In DNA form, the CDR3 reads TGTGCCAGCAGTGGACTAGTGCTATACAATGAGCAGTTCTTC. Protein sequence: CASSGLVLYNEQFF.

CDR3 residues: CASSARDPLSYEQYF. For the CDR3, the DNA is TGTGCCAGCAGCGCCCGGGACCCACTCTCCTACGAGCAGTACTTC. This chain links TRBV6-7 with TRBJ2-7; TRBD1 or TRBD2 may be the D gene (5 bases each). TRBV6-7 is reported as an ORF; its role is uncertain. This CDR3 spans 15 amino acids. V dropped 6 bases and J dropped 0 bases, with 15 bases sitting between them.

This CDR3 reads CSVLFGNTIYF. CDR3 sequence (DNA): TGCAGCGTTCTCTTTGGAAACACCATATATTTT. The chain is built from TRBV29-1 and TRBJ1-3; D unresolved. The CDR3 length is 11 residues. V was pared by 5 bases and J by 3 bases, with 5 bases between. The germline V gene encodes CDR1 SQVTM and CDR2 ANQGSEA.

In its sample, this clone was seen a few times. V gene TRBV29-1 combines with J gene TRBJ1-2; D gene uncertain. Between the trimmed V and J ends, which lost 3 bases and 7 bases, there was a span of 9 bases. Germline values: CDR1 SQVTM, CDR2 ANQGSEA. This CDR3 has 11 residues. The CDR3 is CSVELKGGYTF. As DNA, the CDR3 is TGCAGCGTTGAGCTGAAGGGTGGCTACACCTTC.

The rearrangement uses TRBV2 and TRBJ1-5, with D possibly being TRBD1 (5 bases). Looked up from germline, CDR1 is SNHLY and CDR2 is FYNNEI. Trimming cost V 5 bases and J 6 bases, with 14 bases left between them. The CDR3 runs 14 residues. CDR3: CASSPGTAAQPQHF. The CDR3 DNA follows: TGTGCCAGCAGTCCCGGGACGGCGGCTCAGCCCCAGCATTTT. Full variable domain (remainder filled in from reference TRBV2 and TRBJ1-5): EPEVTQTPSHQVTQMGQEVILRCVPISNHLYFYWYRQILGQKVEFLVSFYNNEISEKSEIFDDQFSVERPDGSNFTLKIRSTKLEDSAMYFCASSPGTAAQPQHFGDGTRLSIL.

On this clone: One end of the junction is discordant with germline, which a read error may explain. The sample carries other DNA sequences with the same CDR3. The chain links TRBV6-5 to TRBJ1-4; possibly TRBD1 for D (5 bases). This CDR3 region has 13 residues. CDR1 is MNHEY, CDR2 SVGAGI, per germline. The CDR3: CASKDMANEKLFF. The DNA of the CDR3 is TGTGCTAGCAAGGACATGGCTAATGAAAAACTGTTTTTT.

This clone was recorded a few times. The chain joins TRBV4-1 to TRBJ1-1; the D gene is possibly TRBD1 (5 bases). The CDR3 runs 16 residues. Germline CDR1 MGHRA, CDR2 YSYEKL. Trimming stripped 2 bases from V and 5 bases from J, with 18 bases between. Written as DNA, the CDR3 is TGCGCCAGCAGCCAATTAAATTACGCGGGGGTTACTGAAGCTTTCTTT. It translates to CASSQLNYAGVTEAFF.

This clone has a handful of counts. This sequence joins TRBV7-9 and TRBJ1-2; D may be TRBD1 (6 bases). The CDR3 covers 15 residues. The germline CDR1 and CDR2 sequences are SEHNR and FQNEAQ (reference sequence). The V and J ends lost 5 bases and 3 bases respectively, with 16 bases between them. The CDR3 reads CASSPQGILDYGYTF. The CDR3 nucleotides are TGTGCCAGCAGCCCTCAGGGGATCCTCGACTATGGCTACACCTTC.

V gene TRBV19 combines with J gene TRBJ1-2, with 9 bases aligning to TRBD1. The length of the CDR3 is 14 residues. V lost 5 bases to trimming and J lost 4 bases; unmatched junction nucleotides: 5. CDR1 LNHDA and CDR2 SQIVND come from the germline V gene (reference sequence). The CDR3: CASSPGQGSYGYTF. The DNA of the CDR3 is TGTGCCAGTAGTCCGGGACAGGGCAGCTATGGCTACACCTTC.

The chain's CDR3 is CASSLWGDTDTQYF. CDR3 nucleotides: TGCGCCAGCTCTTTATGGGGGGACACAGATACGCAGTATTTT. V and J are TRBV5-1 and TRBJ2-3, with D possibly matching TRBD2 (6 bases). This CDR3 has 14 residues. Trimming took off 7 bases at V and 2 bases at J, with 14 bases between the two ends. CDR1 and CDR2 (germline): SGHRS, YFSETQ.

The chain recombines TRBV9 with TRBJ1-2, with D tentatively TRBD1 (6 bases). There are 14 residues in the CDR3. Germline V gene lookup returns CDR1 SGDLS and CDR2 YYNGEE. V shed 4 bases and J shed 4 bases, with 14 bases lying between them. DNA for the CDR3: TGTGCCAGCAGCTCCCAGGGGAGTAGCTATGGCTACACCTTC. It codes for CASSSQGSSYGYTF.

V gene TRBV2 combines with J gene TRBJ1-4; D is perhaps TRBD1 (6 bases). This CDR3 spans 12 amino acids. V was cut by 6 bases and J by 7 bases, with 9 bases left in between. The germline gives CDR1 SNHLY, CDR2 FYNNEI. CDR3 amino acids: CASRGTFEKLFF. The DNA for the CDR3 is TGTGCCAGCAGAGGGACATTTGAAAAACTGTTTTTT.

The V call is TRBV5-1, the J call TRBJ1-1, with D hard to call. Trimming took 2 bases from V and 1 from J, leaving 12 bases between them. Germline V gives CDR1 SGHRS, CDR2 YFSETQ. This CDR3 has 15 amino acids. The CDR3: CASSFQAGGNTEAFF. In nucleotides, the CDR3 is TGCGCCAGCAGCTTTCAAGCAGGCGGGAACACTGAAGCTTTCTTT.